The present T cell receptor beta chain was sequenced within a study of EBV T-cell therapy then PD-1 blockade in nasopharyngeal carcinoma. This CDR3 is 13 amino acids long. CDR1 and CDR2 (germline): SGHDT, YYEEEE. Unmatched junction bases numbered 3, after V lost 5 bases and J lost 4 bases. Points on this clone: The antigen is not known.

Treatment in this sample: AdE1-LMPpoly-expanded autologous EBV-specific T-cell therapy followed by anti-PD-1 nivolumab. Clones were sequenced by immunoSEQ multiplex PCR, and TCRdb holds only the in-frame ones, with some missing. The sample lists about 23,000 clones, 75% to 90% occurring once. Sample: CD8+ T cells from blood, taken between days 50 and 65 from a patient whose treatment included autologous EBV-specific T cells and nivolumab. The TCR sequence derives from a man between 35 and 55 years old with nasopharyngeal carcinoma. The rearrangement uses TRBV5-6 and TRBJ2-1; 7 nucleotides align to TRBD1. CDR3 DNA sequence: TGTGCCAGCAGACTGGGACAGTACAATGAGCAGTTCTTC. Translating it yields CASRLGQYNEQFF.